This TCR beta chain derives from a study of T cells after yellow fever vaccination. 5'RACE template switching generated TCR cDNA, adding a universal primer site and UMIs. TCRdb passed the 5' RACE reads through MiXCR, listing each CDR3 protein once. The table has 200,000 or so distinct CDR3 sequences, approximately 6.3% seen once. Regarding the study as a whole: A weaker but faster secondary response was observed, peaking on day 5 versus 15.

The germline gives CDR1 SNHLY, CDR2 FYNNEI. Trimming took 8 bases from V and 4 from J; bases not matched to a gene: 14. The CDR3 covers 16 residues. This clonotype has a count of ten or more. Antigen specificity is unknown. The sequence came from a man between 25 and 39 years old who received the YFV17D yellow fever vaccine. The sequenced sample was CD4+ T cells sorted from PBMCs, obtained on the day of the yellow fever booster vaccination. The chain recombines TRBV2 with TRBJ2-3; the match to TRBD2 covers 8 bases. The CDR3 region is CASARGGPGIPDTQYF. Here the CDR3 DNA reads TGTGCCAGCGCTCGCGGGGGGCCGGGTATCCCAGATACGCAGTATTTT.